The TCR beta chain described here comes from a study of PD-1 blockade in classical Hodgkin lymphoma. Described time point: cycle 4 day 1 (C4D1), after less than seven weeks of nivolumab. Each and every patient relapsed after autologous stem cell transplantation, and patients got differing brentuximab vedotin exposure. Germline CDR1 is SEHNR and CDR2 is FQNEAQ (reference sequence). This CDR3 region has 15 residues. The V and J ends lost 2 bases and 4 bases, in that order; junction bases with no gene match: 6. This table comes from immunoSEQ multiplex PCR, and its TCRdb copy is limited to in-frame clones, with some not included. The table has about 38,000 clones, 77% seen once; the top ten hold over 7.5%.

This receptor was obtained from a human donor with classical Hodgkin lymphoma. This chain joins TRBV7-9 and TRBJ2-3; TRBD1 agrees at 7 bases. This sample comprised peripheral blood mononuclear cells (PBMCs), obtained before the fourth cycle of nivolumab. CDR3 nucleotide sequence: TGTGCCAGCAGCTTACGCCAGGGGGTGGCAGATACGCAGTATTTT. Its translation: CASSLRQGVADTQYF.